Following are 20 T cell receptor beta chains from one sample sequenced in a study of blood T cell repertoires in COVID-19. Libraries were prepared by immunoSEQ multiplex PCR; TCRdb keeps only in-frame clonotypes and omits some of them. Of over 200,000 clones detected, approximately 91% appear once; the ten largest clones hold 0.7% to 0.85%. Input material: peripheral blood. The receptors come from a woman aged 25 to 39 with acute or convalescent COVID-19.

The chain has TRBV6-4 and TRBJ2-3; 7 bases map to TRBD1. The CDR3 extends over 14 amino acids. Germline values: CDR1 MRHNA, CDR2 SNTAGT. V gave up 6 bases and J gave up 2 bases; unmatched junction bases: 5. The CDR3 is CASRQGILTDTQYF. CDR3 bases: TGTGCCAGCAGACAGGGGATTCTCACAGATACGCAGTATTTT.

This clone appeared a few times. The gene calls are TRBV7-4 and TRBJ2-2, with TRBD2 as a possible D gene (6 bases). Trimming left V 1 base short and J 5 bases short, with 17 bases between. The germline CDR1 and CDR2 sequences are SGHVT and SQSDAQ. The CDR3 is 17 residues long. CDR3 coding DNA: TGTGCCAGCAGCTTAGTGTCGGCTAGCGCCCAGACCGGGGAGCTGTTTTTT. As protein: CASSLVSASAQTGELFF.

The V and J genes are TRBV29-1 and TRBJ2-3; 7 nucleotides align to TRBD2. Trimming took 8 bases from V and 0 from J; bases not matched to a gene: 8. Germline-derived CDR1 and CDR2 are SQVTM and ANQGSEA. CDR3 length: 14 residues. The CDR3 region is CSTRLATSTDTQYF. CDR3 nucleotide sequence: TGCAGCACTCGACTAGCAACTAGCACAGATACGCAGTATTTT.

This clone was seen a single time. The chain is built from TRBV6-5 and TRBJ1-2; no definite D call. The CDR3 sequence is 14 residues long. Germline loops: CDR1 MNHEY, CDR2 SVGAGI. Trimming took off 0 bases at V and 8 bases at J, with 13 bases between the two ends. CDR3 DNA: TGTGCCAGCAGTTACTCTGCCACCGCGCGGGGCTACACCTTC. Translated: CASSYSATARGYTF.

The CDR3 coding sequence is TGTGCCAGTAGTTTGGGGGGTCGCTCACTAACCTACGAGCAGTACTTC. Translating gives CASSLGGRSLTYEQYF. The chain recombines TRBV19 with TRBJ2-7; the D gene is possibly TRBD2 (6 bases). CDR1 and CDR2 (germline): LNHDA, SQIVND (reference sequence). Trimming took 5 bases from V and 2 from J, leaving 19 bases between them. The length of the CDR3 is 16 residues.

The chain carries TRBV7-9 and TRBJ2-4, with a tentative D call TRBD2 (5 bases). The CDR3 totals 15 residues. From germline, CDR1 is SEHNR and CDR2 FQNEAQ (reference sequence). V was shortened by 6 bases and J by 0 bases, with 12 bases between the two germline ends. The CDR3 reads CASRRDGIAKNIQYF. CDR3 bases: TGTGCCAGCAGACGAGACGGGATAGCCAAAAACATTCAGTACTTC.

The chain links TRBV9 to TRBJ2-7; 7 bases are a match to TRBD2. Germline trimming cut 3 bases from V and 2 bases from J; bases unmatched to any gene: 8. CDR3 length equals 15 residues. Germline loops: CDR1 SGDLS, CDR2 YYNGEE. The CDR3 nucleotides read TGTGCCAGCAGCGCCGGGACTAAATTCCCCTACGAGCAGTACTTC. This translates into CASSAGTKFPYEQYF.

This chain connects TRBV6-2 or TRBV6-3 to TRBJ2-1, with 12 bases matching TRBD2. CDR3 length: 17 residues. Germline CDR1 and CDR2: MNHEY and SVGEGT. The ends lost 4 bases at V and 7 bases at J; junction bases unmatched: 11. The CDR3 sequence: CASSSLRLAGVYNEQFF. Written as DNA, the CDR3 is TGTGCCAGCAGTTCCCTCCGACTAGCGGGAGTATATAATGAGCAGTTCTTC.

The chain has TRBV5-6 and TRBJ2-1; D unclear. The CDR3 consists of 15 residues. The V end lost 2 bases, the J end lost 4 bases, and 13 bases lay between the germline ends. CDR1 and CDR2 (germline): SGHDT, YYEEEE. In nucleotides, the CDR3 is TGTGCCAGCAGCTTCTGGCTAGGTGTGTACAATGAGCAGTTCTTC. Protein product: CASSFWLGVYNEQFF. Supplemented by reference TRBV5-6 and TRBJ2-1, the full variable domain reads DAGVTQSPTHLIKTRGQQVTLRCSPKSGHDTVSWYQQALGQGPQFIFQYYEEEERQRGNFPDRFSGHQFPNYSSELNVNALLLGDSALYLCASSFWLGVYNEQFFGPGTRLTVL.

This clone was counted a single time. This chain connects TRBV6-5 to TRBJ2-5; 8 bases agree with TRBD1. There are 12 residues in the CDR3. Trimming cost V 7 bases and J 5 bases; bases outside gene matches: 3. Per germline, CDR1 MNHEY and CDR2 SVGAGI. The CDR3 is CASKPGGETQYF. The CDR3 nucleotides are TGTGCCAGCAAGCCAGGGGGCGAGACCCAGTACTTC.

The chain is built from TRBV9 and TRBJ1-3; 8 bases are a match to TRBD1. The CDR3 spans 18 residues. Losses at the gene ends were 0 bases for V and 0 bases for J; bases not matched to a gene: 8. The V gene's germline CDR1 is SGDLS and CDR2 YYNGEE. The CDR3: CASSVGGTGFSSGNTIYF. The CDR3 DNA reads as TGTGCCAGCAGCGTAGGCGGGACAGGTTTCTCCTCTGGAAACACCATATATTTT.

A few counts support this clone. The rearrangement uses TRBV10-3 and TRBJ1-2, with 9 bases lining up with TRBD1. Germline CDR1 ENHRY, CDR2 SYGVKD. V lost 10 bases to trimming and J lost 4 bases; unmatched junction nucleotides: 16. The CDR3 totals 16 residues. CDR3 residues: CATRKSGTGYFYGYTF. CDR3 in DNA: TGTGCCACGAGGAAATCCGGGACAGGGTATTTCTATGGCTACACCTTC.

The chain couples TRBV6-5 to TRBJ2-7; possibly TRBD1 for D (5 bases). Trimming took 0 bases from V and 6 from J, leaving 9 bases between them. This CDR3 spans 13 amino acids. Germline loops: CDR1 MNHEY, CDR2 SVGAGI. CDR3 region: CASSYSQGAEQYF. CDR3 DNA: TGTGCCAGCAGTTACTCTCAGGGTGCCGAGCAGTACTTC.

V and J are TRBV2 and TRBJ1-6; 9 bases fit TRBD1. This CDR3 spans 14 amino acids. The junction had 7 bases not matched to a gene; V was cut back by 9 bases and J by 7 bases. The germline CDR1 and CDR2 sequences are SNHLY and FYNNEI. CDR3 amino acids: CASSTGGNNSPLHF. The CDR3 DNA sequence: TGTGCCAGTTCTACAGGGGGCAACAATTCACCCCTCCACTTT.

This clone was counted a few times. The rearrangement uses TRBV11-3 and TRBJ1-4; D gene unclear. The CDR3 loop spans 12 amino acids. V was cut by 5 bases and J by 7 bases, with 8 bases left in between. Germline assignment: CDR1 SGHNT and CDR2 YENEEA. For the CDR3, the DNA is TGTGCCAGCAGCCAGTCGTCTGAAAAACTGTTTTTT. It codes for CASSQSSEKLFF.

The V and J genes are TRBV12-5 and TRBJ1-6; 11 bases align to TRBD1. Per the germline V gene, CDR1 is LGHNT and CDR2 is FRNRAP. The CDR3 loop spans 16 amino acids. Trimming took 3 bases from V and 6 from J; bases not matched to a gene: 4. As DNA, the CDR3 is TGTGCTAGTGGTTTAGGACAGGGGGCAGGTAATTCACCCCTCCACTTT. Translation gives CASGLGQGAGNSPLHF.

CDR3 region: CASSLEGGNYEQYF. The CDR3 DNA reads TGTGCCAGCAGCTTAGAAGGGGGTAATTACGAGCAGTACTTC. This chain uses TRBV7-3 with TRBJ2-7; D is possibly TRBD1 (6 bases). Trimming stripped 2 bases from V and 4 bases from J, with 12 bases between. The CDR3 totals 14 residues. Germline V CDR1 and CDR2: SGHTA, FQGTGA.

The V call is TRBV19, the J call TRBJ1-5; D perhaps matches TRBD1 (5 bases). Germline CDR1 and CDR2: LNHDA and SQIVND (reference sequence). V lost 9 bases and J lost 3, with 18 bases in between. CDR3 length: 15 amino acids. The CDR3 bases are TGTGCCAGCGGGCCCTCTGACAGTAACAATCAGCCCCAGCATTTT. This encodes CASGPSDSNNQPQHF.

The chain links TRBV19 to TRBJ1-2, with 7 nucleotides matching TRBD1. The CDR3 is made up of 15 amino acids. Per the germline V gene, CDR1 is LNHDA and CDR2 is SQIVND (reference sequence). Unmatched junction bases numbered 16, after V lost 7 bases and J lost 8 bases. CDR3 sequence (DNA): TGTGCCAGTACCAAGTTGAGGACAGGTCAGGAGGGCTACACCTTC. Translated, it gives CASTKLRTGQEGYTF.

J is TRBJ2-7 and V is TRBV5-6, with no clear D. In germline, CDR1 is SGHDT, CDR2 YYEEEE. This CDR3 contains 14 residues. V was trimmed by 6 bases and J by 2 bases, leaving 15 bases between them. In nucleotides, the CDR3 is TGTGCCAGCACCCGATCGTCAGTCGCCTACGAGCAGTACTTC. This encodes CASTRSSVAYEQYF.